This TCR beta chain was identified in a study of graft-versus-host responses after intestinal transplantation (dated by TCRdb to 2020 to 2022). In terms of the full investigation: The transplants that recipients got were multivisceral, liver-intestinal, or isolated intestinal. Every recipient was given anti-thymocyte globulin induction, followed by roughly 3 years of maintenance tacrolimus and steroids. A peak of at least 4% donor T cells among recipient peripheral blood mononuclear cells was the definition used for donor T cell macrochimerism. Alloreactive clones were identified by sequencing pre-transplant mixed lymphocyte reaction products and comparing these products with unstimulated pre-transplant donor and recipient T cells. Of the roughly 24 intestinal transplant recipients enrolled in the cohort, one of whom was a retransplant, a few patients without pretransplant specimens were excluded. Rather than being sequenced by the commercial service, samples from a few later patients were sequenced in-house on an Illumina MiSeq and processed with MiXCR. Graft-versus-host and host-versus-graft alloreactive T cell clones were tracked in the graft, circulation and bone marrow after intestinal transplantation using bulk TCR-beta CDR3 sequencing.

The germline V gene encodes CDR1 SEHNR and CDR2 FQNEAQ (reference sequence). Relative to germline, V is 3 bases shorter and J is 5 bases shorter, with 8 bases between their ends. Reading from cysteine to phenylalanine, the CDR3 counts 13 amino acids. CDR3 DNA is the only sequence kept; it has 39 bases, read in frame from the first base. General findings and caveats noted by the study authors: GvH clones were found in recipient bone marrow, and some of the GvH clones appeared earlier in ileal mucosa or blood, which is consistent with an intestinal mucosal origin. Early after transplant, declines in HvG clones were associated with peak levels of circulating GvH clones. Conclusions were limited by the relatively low number and heterogeneity of intestinal transplant patients. In the allografts of patients with donor T cell macrochimerism, GvH to HvG T cell clonal ratios were high.

Details on this clone: There is no known antigen for this receptor. Qualities for individual bases were not recorded, and no much larger clone is one base off.

Libraries were prepared through the immunoSEQ multiplex PCR assay. For most patients, genomic DNA was isolated with the Qiagen DNeasy Blood and Tissue Kit and sent frozen to Adaptive Biotechnologies for TCR sequencing. For most patients, genomic DNA was subjected to high-throughput TCR-beta CDR3 sequencing by Adaptive Biotechnologies. In the paper's pipeline: TCR sequencing data were retrieved from Adaptive's ImmunoSEQ software for 15 to 20 patients, whereas a few other patients were processed with MiXCR and VDJtools. To correct CD4 versus CD8 sorting errors, sequences present in both subsets at a frequency ratio below 5:1 were removed. CDR3 nucleotide sequences shared by donor and recipient were removed because the origin of these sequences could not be assigned. Alloreactive clones required at least 2-fold expansion over unstimulated cells and minimum CFSE-low frequency of 0.002% (template counts) or 0.001% (read counts). Clones detected in sequenced pre-transplant spleen, lymph node, or MLR CFSE-low populations of the donor or recipient were defined as mappable. The cumulative frequency of alloreactive clones was calculated as a percentage of all sequences, weighted by copy number. Held by TCRdb, this immuneACCESS table contains in-frame sequences only and omits some clones. Under half of the omission traces to an unresolved V gene where checked; the cause of the rest is unknown. V, J and clone size are those of that table, while D and trimming were read from the DNA. The sample contains roughly 100,000 clones, roughly 87% of them found a single time. The biggest ten clones account for 0.7% to 0.9% of the sample.

Taken with the paper, the label for time point translates to: cells obtained before transplantation from donor or recipient. CD3+CD4+ and CD3+CD8+ populations were FACS-sorted from unstimulated pre-transplant donor and recipient cells taken from spleen or lymph nodes. The origin of this receptor is a human donor who received an intestinal transplant. The sequencing used unstimulated CD4+ T cells sorted from spleen or lymph node cells, collected before intestinal transplant. The sequence is built from TRBV7-9 and TRBJ2-1; no D gene is confidently identified. The CDR3 protein sequence reads: CASSFRLNNEQFF. The base sequence is TGTGCCAGCAGCTTCCGACTCAACAATGAGCAGTTCTTC. With all but the CDR3 taken from the reference TRBV7-9 and TRBJ2-1 genes, the full variable domain is: DTGVSQNPRHKITKRGQNVTFRCDPISEHNRLYWYRQTLGQGPEFLTYFQNEAQLEKSRLLSDRFSAERPKGSFSTLEIQRTEQGDSAMYLCASSFRLNNEQFFGPGTRLTVL.